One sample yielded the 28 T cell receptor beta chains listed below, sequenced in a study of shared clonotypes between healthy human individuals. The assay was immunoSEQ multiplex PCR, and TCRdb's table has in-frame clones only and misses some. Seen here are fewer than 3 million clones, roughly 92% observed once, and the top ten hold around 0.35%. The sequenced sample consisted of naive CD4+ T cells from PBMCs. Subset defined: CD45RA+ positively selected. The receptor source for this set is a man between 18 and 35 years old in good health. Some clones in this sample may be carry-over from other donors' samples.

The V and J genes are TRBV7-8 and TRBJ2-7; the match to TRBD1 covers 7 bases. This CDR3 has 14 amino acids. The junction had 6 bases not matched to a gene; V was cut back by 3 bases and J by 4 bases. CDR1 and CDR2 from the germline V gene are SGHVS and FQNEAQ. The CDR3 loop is CASSFPDRAYEQYF. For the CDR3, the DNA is TGTGCCAGCAGCTTTCCAGACAGGGCGTACGAGCAGTACTTC.

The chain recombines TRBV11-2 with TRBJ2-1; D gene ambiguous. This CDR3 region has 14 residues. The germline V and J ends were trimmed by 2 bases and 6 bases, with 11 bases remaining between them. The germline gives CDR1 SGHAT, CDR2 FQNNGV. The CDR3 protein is CASSLSWGSNEQFF. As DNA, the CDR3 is TGTGCCAGCAGCTTAAGTTGGGGTAGCAATGAGCAGTTCTTC.

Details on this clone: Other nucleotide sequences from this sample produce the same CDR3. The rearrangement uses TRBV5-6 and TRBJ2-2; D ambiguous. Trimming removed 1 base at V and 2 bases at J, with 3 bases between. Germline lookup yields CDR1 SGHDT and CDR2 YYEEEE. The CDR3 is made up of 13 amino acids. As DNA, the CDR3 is TGTGCCAGCAGCTTGAAAAACACCGGGGAGCTGTTTTTT. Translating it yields CASSLKNTGELFF.

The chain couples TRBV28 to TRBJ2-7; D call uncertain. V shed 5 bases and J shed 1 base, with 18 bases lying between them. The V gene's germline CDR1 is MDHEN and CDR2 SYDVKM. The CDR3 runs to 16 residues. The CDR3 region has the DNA TGTGCCAGCAGTGCTCCAGTAACCTATTTTTCCTACGAGCAGTACTTC. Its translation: CASSAPVTYFSYEQYF. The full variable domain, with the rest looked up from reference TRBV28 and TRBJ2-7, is DVKVTQSSRYLVKRTGEKVFLECVQDMDHENMFWYRQDPGLGLRLIYFSYDVKMKEKGDIPEGYSVSREKKERFSLILESASTNQTSMYLCASSAPVTYFSYEQYFGPGTRLTVT.

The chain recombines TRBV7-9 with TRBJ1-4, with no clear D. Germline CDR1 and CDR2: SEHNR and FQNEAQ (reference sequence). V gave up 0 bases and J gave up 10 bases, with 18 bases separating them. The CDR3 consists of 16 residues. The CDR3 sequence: CASSLAAPRDPGKLFF. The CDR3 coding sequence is TGTGCCAGCAGCTTAGCCGCACCTAGGGATCCTGGAAAACTGTTTTTT.

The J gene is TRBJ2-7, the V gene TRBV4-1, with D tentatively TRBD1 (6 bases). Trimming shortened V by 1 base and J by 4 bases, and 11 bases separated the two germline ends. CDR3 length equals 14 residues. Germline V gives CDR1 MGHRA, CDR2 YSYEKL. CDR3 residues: CASSQGDIRYEQYF. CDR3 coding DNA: TGCGCCAGCAGCCAAGGGGACATACGGTACGAGCAGTACTTC.

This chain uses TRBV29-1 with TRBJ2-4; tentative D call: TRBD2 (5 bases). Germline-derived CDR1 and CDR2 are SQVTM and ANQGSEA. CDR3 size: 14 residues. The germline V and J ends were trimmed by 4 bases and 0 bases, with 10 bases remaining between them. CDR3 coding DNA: TGCAGCGTTGGCGGGCAGCTAGCCAAAAACATTCAGTACTTC. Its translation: CSVGGQLAKNIQYF.

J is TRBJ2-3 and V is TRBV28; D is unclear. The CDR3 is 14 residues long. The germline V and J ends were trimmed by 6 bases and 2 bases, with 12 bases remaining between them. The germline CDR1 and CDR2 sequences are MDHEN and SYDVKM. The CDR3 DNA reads TGTGCCAGCAGCCCCTTGCTTTCCACAGATACGCAGTATTTT. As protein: CASSPLLSTDTQYF.

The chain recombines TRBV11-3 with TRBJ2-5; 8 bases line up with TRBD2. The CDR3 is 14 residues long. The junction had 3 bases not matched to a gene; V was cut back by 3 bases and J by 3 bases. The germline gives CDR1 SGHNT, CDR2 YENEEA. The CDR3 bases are TGTGCCAGCAGCTTTAGCGGGGATGAAGAGACCCAGTACTTC. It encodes CASSFSGDEETQYF.

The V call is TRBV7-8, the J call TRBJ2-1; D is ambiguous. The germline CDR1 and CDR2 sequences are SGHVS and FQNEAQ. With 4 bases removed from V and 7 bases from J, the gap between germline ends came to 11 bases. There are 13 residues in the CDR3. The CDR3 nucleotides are TGTGCCAGCAGCTCCCGCGTAGCTAATGAGCAGTTCTTC. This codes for CASSSRVANEQFF.

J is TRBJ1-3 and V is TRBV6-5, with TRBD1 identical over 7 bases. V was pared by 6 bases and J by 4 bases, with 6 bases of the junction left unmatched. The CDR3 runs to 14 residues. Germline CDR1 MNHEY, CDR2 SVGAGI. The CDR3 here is CASRVDRAGNTIYF. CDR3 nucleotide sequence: TGTGCCAGCAGGGTTGACAGGGCCGGAAACACCATATATTTT.

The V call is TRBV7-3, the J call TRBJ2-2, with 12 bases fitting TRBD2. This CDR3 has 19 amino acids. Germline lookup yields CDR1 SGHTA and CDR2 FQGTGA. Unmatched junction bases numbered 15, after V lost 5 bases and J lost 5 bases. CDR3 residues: CASSPAGSTSGSKTGELFF. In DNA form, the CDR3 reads TGTGCCAGCAGCCCAGCAGGATCGACTAGCGGGAGCAAAACCGGGGAGCTGTTTTTT.

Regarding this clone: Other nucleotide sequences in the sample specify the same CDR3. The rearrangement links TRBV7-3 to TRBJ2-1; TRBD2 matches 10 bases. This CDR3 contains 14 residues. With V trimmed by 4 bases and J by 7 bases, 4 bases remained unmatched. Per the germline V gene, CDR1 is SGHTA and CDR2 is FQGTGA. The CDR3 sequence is CASSSRTSGNEQFF. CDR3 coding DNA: TGTGCCAGCAGCTCGCGGACTAGCGGAAATGAGCAGTTCTTC.

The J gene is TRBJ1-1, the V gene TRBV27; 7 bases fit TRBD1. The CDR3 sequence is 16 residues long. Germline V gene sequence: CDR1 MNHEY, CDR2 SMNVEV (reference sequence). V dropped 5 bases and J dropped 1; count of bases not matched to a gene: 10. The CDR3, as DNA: TGTGCCAGCAGTAAAAAAGGGGGCCGAGGGAACACTGAAGCTTTCTTT. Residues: CASSKKGGRGNTEAFF.

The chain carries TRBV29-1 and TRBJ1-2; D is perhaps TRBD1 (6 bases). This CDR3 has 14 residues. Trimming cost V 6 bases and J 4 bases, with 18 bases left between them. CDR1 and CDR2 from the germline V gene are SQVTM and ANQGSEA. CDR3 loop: CSVETTGEIYGYTF. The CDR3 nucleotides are TGCAGCGTCGAGACGACAGGAGAAATCTATGGCTACACCTTC.

CDR3 amino acids: CASSRMQAGEETQYF. In DNA, the CDR3 is TGTGCCAGCAGCCGAATGCAAGCGGGAGAAGAGACCCAGTACTTC. This chain uses TRBV5-4 with TRBJ2-5; the match to TRBD2 covers 8 bases. V lost 4 bases to trimming and J lost 3 bases; unmatched junction nucleotides: 8. Germline CDR1 and CDR2: SGHNT and YYREEE (reference sequence). This CDR3 has 15 amino acids. Using reference TRBV5-4 and TRBJ2-5 for the parts outside the CDR3, the full variable domain is ETGVTQSPTHLIKTRGQQVTLRCSSQSGHNTVSWYQQALGQGPQFIFQYYREEENGRGNFPPRFSGLQFPNYSSELNVNALELDDSALYLCASSRMQAGEETQYFGPGTRLLVL.

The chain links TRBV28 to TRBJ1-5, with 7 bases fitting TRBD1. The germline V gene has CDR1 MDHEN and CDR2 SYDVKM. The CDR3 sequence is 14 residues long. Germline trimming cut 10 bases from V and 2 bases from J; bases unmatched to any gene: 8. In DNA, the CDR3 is TGTGCCATTAAGCGGGGACAGCGCAATCAGCCCCAGCATTTT. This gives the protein CAIKRGQRNQPQHF.

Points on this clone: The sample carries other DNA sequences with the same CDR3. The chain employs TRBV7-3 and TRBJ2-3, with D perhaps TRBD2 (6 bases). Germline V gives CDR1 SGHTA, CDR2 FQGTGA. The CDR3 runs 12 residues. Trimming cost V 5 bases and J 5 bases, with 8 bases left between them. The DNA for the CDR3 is TGTGCCAGCAGCGCCGGGGGAGATACGCAGTATTTT. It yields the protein CASSAGGDTQYF.

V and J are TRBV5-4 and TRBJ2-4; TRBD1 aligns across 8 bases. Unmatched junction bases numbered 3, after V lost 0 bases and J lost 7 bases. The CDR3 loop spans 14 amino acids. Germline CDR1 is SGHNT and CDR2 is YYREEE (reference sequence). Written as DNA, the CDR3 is TGTGCCAGCAGCTTGGCGGGACAGGAGAACATTCAGTACTTC. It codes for CASSLAGQENIQYF.

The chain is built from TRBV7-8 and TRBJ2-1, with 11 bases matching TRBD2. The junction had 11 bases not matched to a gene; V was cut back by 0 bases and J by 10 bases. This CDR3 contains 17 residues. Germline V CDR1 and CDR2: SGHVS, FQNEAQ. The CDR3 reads CASSLAYNSGRAGEQFF. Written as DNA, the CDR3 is TGTGCCAGCAGCTTAGCGTATAATAGCGGGAGGGCCGGGGAGCAGTTCTTC.

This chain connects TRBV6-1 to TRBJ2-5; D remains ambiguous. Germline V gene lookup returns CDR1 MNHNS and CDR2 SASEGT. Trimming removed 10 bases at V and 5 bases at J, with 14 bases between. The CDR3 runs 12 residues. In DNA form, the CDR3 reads TGTGCCACAACCCCCCCCAGGGAGACCCAGTACTTC. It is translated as CATTPPRETQYF.

This CDR3 reads CASSYSRGDPFNEQFF. The CDR3 region has the DNA TGTGCCAGCAGTTACTCGAGGGGGGACCCTTTCAATGAGCAGTTCTTC. The genes are TRBV6-5 and TRBJ2-1, with D perhaps TRBD1 or TRBD2 (6 bases each). CDR3 length equals 16 residues. Germline V gene sequence: CDR1 MNHEY, CDR2 SVGAGI. Trimming pared 0 bases from V and 6 bases from J, leaving 15 bases between.

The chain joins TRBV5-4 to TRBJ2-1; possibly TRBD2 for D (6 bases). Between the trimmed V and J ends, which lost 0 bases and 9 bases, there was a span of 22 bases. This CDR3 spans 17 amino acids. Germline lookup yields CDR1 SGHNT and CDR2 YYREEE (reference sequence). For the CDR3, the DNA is TGTGCCAGCAGCTTGGGGCGTGGGGATGCGGGGTGGACTGAGCAGTTCTTC. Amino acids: CASSLGRGDAGWTEQFF.

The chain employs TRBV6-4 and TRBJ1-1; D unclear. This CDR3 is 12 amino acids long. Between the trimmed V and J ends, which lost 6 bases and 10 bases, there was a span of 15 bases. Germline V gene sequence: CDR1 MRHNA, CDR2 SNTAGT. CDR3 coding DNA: TGTGCCAGCAGCGTCGCGCCCAAGGCAGCTTTCTTT. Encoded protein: CASSVAPKAAFF.

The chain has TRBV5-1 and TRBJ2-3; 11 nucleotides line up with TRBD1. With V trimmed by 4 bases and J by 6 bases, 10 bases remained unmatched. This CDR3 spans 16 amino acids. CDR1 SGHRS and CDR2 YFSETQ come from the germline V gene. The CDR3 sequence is CASSLDGRDRGDTQYF. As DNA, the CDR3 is TGCGCCAGCAGCCTAGATGGCCGGGACAGGGGGGATACGCAGTATTTT.

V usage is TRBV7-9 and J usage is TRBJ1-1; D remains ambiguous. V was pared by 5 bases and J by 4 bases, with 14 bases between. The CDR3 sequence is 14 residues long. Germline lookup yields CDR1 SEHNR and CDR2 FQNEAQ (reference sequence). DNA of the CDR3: TGTGCCAGCAGCGTCGATCTGGGGAGCACTGAAGCTTTCTTT. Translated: CASSVDLGSTEAFF.

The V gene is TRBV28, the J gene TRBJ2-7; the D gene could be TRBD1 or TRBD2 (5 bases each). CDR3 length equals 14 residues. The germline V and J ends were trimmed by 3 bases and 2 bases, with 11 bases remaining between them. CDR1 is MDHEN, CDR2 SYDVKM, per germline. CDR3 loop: CASSFNGDAYEQYF. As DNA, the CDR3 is TGTGCCAGCAGTTTCAACGGGGACGCCTACGAGCAGTACTTC.

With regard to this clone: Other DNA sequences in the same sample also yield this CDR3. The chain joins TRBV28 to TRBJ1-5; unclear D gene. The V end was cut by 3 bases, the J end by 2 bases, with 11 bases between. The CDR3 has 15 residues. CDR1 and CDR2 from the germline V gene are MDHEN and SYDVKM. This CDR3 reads CASSFEGRGNQPQHF. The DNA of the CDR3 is TGTGCCAGCAGTTTCGAGGGAAGAGGCAATCAGCCCCAGCATTTT.